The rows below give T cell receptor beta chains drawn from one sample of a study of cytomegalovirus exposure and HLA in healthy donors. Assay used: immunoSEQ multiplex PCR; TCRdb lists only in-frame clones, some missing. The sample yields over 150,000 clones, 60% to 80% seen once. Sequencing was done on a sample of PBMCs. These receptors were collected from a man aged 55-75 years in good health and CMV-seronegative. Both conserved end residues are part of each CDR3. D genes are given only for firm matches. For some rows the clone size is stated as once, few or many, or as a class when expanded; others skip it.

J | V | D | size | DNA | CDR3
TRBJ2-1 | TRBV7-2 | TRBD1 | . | TGTGCCAGCAGCTTAGGACAGGGGGCCCACAATGAGCAGTTCTTC | CASSLGQGAHNEQFF
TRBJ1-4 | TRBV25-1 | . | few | TGTGCCAGCAGCCCAGGGGAAGGCGAAAAACTGTTTTTT | CASSPGEGEKLFF
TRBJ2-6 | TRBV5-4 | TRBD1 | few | TGTGCCAGCAGCTTACAGGGGGCTGGGGCCAACGTCCTGACTTTC | CASSLQGAGANVLTF
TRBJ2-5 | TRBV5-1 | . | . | TGCGCCAGCAACTCGAACGTAGGAGGGGCCCAAGAGACCCAGTACTTC | CASNSNVGGAQETQYF
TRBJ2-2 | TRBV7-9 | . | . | TGTGCCAGCAGCTTAAGCGGGCAGCCGGGCGGGGAGCTGTTTTTT | CASSLSGQPGGELFF
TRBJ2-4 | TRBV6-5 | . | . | TGTGCCAGCAGTTACGCCCTCACGGTAGCCAAAAACATTCAGTACTTC | CASSYALTVAKNIQYF
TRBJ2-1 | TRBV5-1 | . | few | TGCGCCAGCAGCCCCGGACAAGCCTACAATGAGCAGTTCTTC | CASSPGQAYNEQFF
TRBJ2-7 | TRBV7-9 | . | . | TGTGCCAGCAGCCAACCGGGAATTCACTTC | CASSQPGIHF
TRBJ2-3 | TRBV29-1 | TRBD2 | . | TGCGGGGGGGACGAACCCAGCACAGATACGCAGTATTTT | CGGDEPSTDTQYF
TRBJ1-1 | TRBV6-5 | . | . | TGTGCCAGCAGTTTTCAGGACAGAGCTGGCACTGAAGCTTTCTTT | CASSFQDRAGTEAFF
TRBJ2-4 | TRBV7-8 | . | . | TGTGCCAGCAGTCCGGCAAGGACTCTCTTTAAAAACATTCAGTACTTC | CASSPARTLFKNIQYF
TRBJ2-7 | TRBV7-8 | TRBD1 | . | TGTGCCAGCAGCGAAAGTCCGGGACAGAGCTACGAGCAGTACTTC | CASSESPGQSYEQYF
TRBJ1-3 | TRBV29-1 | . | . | TGCAGCGTTACCCCCTTGAGCTCTGGAAACACCATATATTTT | CSVTPLSSGNTIYF
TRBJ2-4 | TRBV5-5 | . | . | TGTGCCAGCTCCGCTCCCAGGACAGTAGCCAAAAACATTCAGTACTTC | CASSAPRTVAKNIQYF
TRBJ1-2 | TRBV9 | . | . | TGTGCCAGCAGCCGACATACAACCCCGAGAGACTATGGCTACACCTTC | CASSRHTTPRDYGYTF
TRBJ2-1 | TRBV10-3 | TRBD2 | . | TGTGCCATCAGTGATTTGACAGGCCCCTCTCTAGCGGGGGGATACAATGAGCAGTTCTTC | CAISDLTGPSLAGGYNEQFF
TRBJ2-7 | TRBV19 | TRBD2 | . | TGTGCCAGTACCCTGGCGGGGGGCTACGAGCAGTACTTC | CASTLAGGYEQYF
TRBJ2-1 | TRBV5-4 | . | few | TGTGCCAGCACTTTGGGGGGGGCGGACTCCTACAATGAGCAGTTCTTC | CASTLGGADSYNEQFF
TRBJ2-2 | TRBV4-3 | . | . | TGCGCCAGCAGCCAAGATCGGGCAGGAGGGAACACCGGGGAGCTGTTTTTT | CASSQDRAGGNTGELFF
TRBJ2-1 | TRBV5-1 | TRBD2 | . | TGCGCCAGCAGCTCAGGGACTAGCGTATACAATGAGCAGTTCTTC | CASSSGTSVYNEQFF
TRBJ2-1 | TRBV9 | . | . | TGTGCCAGCAGCGTAACAGGAAGTTACAATGAGCAGTTCTTC | CASSVTGSYNEQFF
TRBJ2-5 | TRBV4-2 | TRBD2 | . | TGTGCCAGCAGCCATTATTCTGGGACTAGCGGGGGGGCCGAGGAGACCCAGTACTTC | CASSHYSGTSGGAEETQYF
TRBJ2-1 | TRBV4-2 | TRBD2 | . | TGTGCCAGCAGCCAAGACCGGCGGGGGGCTTTTAATGAGCAGTTCTTC | CASSQDRRGAFNEQFF
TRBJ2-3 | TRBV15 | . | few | TGTGCCACCAGCAGACCATTTACAGGGACAGATACGCAGTATTTT | CATSRPFTGTDTQYF
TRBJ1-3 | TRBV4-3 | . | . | TGCGCCAGCAGCCAAGATTGGGACACCTACTCTGGAAACACCATATATTTT | CASSQDWDTYSGNTIYF
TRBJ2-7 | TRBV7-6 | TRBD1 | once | TGTGCCAGCAGCGTAGGACAGGGTCGAAAAAACTACGAGCAGTACTTC | CASSVGQGRKNYEQYF
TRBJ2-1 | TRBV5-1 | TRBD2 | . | TGCGCCAGCAGCTTGGTTCTAGCGGGAAATAGTGAGCAGTTCTTC | CASSLVLAGNSEQFF
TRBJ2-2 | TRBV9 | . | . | TGTGCCAGCAGCGTGGGGGGCACCGGGGAGCTGTTTTTT | CASSVGGTGELFF
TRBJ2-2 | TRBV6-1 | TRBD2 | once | TGTGCCAGCCGTAGCGGGGGGGACACCGGGGAGCTGTTTTTT | CASRSGGDTGELFF
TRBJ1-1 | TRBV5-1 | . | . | TGCGCCAGCAGCTTGGATACAGGCCGCACTGAAGCTTTCTTT | CASSLDTGRTEAFF
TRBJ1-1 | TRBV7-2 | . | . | TGTGCCAGCAGCTTTCCCCGGGGTACTGAAGCTTTCTTT | CASSFPRGTEAFF
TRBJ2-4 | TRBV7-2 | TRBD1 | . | TGTGCCAGCAGCTTAGTACCTAGGACAGGGGAAGACTTC | CASSLVPRTGEDF
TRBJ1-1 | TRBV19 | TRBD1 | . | TGTGCCAGTAGTTCGCGGCGGGACAGGGGGCATGGGGAAGCTTTCTTT | CASSSRRDRGHGEAFF
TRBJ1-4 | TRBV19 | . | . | TGTGCCAGTAGTATTGGAGGGAGTAATGAAAAACTGTTTTTT | CASSIGGSNEKLFF
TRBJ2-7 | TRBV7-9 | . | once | TGTTCCAGCAGCTTAACAGGTTATGACTACGAGCAGTACTTC | CSSSLTGYDYEQYF